The 21 T cell receptor beta chains below come from one sample, sequenced in a study of identical twins. TCRdb recomputed calls from the 5' RACE reads with MiXCR, one row per CDR3 protein. Altogether 250,000 or so distinct CDR3 sequences are present, 6% to 8.5% being singletons, with the ten largest covering around 5.4%. This sample also belongs to another study, concerning yellow fever vaccine responses in identical twins.

Sequencing input: CD8+ T cells sorted from blood. Source of these receptors: a woman aged 18-30 years in good health.

In this sample, this clonotype turned up a few times. The chain employs TRBV6-5 and TRBJ1-2; 9 nucleotides match TRBD1. The germline V gene encodes CDR1 MNHEY and CDR2 SVGAGI. The CDR3 loop spans 15 amino acids. The V and J ends lost 5 bases and 4 bases, in that order; junction bases with no gene match: 8. The CDR3 DNA reads as TGTGCCAGCAGTCTAGGGACAGGGATTGGCTATGGCTACACCTTC. Amino acids: CASSLGTGIGYGYTF.

The table lists this clonotype with many counts. The chain employs TRBV9 and TRBJ2-1, with D uncertain. V was pared by 0 bases and J by 2 bases, with 9 bases between. Germline-derived CDR1 and CDR2 are SGDLS and YYNGEE. This CDR3 has 15 residues. CDR3 residues: CASSVEVTPYNEQFF. CDR3 bases: TGTGCCAGCAGCGTAGAGGTGACACCCTACAATGAGCAGTTCTTC.

The rearrangement joins TRBV5-1 to TRBJ2-1; perhaps TRBD2 as D (6 bases). The CDR3 length is 16 residues. V shed 4 bases and J shed 7 bases, with 21 bases lying between them. Germline CDR1 is SGHRS and CDR2 is YFSETQ. CDR3 sequence reads: CASSLRRAGTRNEQFF. The CDR3 DNA reads as TGCGCCAGCAGCCTACGCAGGGCGGGGACTCGGAATGAGCAGTTCTTC.

The V call is TRBV7-9, the J call TRBJ1-1, with 10 nucleotides matching TRBD1. The CDR3 contains 16 residues. After removal of 3 bases from V and 0 bases from J, the junction contained 4 bases not matched to a gene. From germline, CDR1 is SEHNR and CDR2 FQNEAQ (reference sequence). This CDR3 is CASSFRDRGMNTEAFF. In DNA form, the CDR3 reads TGTGCCAGCAGCTTTCGGGACAGGGGTATGAACACTGAAGCTTTCTTT.

This clonotype occurred many times. This chain uses TRBV4-1 with TRBJ1-1; tentative D call: TRBD1 (5 bases). CDR1 is MGHRA, CDR2 YSYEKL, per germline. V was trimmed by 1 base and J by 5 bases, leaving 14 bases between them. The CDR3 has 15 residues. CDR3 sequence: CASSQGTGVGTEAFF. CDR3 DNA: TGCGCCAGCAGCCAAGGCACGGGGGTGGGGACTGAAGCTTTCTTT.

The chain is built from TRBV5-1 and TRBJ2-1, with 9 bases lining up with TRBD1. Germline-derived CDR1 and CDR2 are SGHRS and YFSETQ. The CDR3 is 16 amino acids. V dropped 0 bases and J dropped 7; count of bases not matched to a gene: 8. The CDR3 spells CASSLVSGQGKNEQFF. In DNA form, the CDR3 reads TGCGCCAGCAGCTTGGTGTCGGGACAGGGTAAAAATGAGCAGTTCTTC.

This clonotype was seen a few times. The chain joins TRBV9 to TRBJ2-7; 12 bases match TRBD2. CDR1 SGDLS and CDR2 YYNGEE come from the germline V gene. J was trimmed by 3 bases and V by 5 bases; bases with no gene match: 9. This CDR3 spans 16 amino acids. The CDR3 sequence: CASSPSGRAPRYEQYF. CDR3 coding DNA: TGTGCCAGCAGTCCTAGCGGGAGGGCCCCGCGCTACGAGCAGTACTTC.

This chain joins TRBV6-2 or TRBV6-3 and TRBJ2-3; D unclear. V lost 0 bases and J 4 bases, leaving 8 bases between the germline ends. The germline gives CDR1 MNHEY, CDR2 SVGEGT. The CDR3 spans 14 residues. Written as DNA, the CDR3 is TGTGCCAGCAGTTACTCTGAGCTGGCAGATACGCAGTATTTT. Translated: CASSYSELADTQYF.

This clonotype has more than one count but fewer than ten. J is TRBJ2-7 and V is TRBV6-2 or TRBV6-3; the D is unclear. The CDR3 sequence is 12 residues long. Germline V gives CDR1 MNHEY, CDR2 SVGEGT. V was pared by 5 bases and J by 3 bases, with 8 bases between. The CDR3 reads CASSHLDYEQYV. The CDR3 DNA follows: TGTGCCAGCAGTCACCTGGACTACGAGCAGTACGTC.

This chain uses TRBV28 with TRBJ2-3, with a possible D match to TRBD2 (6 bases). Germline CDR1 MDHEN, CDR2 SYDVKM. The CDR3 covers 14 residues. The V and J ends lost 3 bases and 2 bases respectively, with 9 bases between them. The CDR3 region has the DNA TGTGCCAGCAGTTTGGTAGCGGACACAGATACGCAGTATTTT. It yields the protein CASSLVADTDTQYF.

This clonotype was counted a few times. This rearrangement joins TRBV9 to TRBJ1-1; weak D call: TRBD1 (6 bases). The V gene lost 1 base and the J gene lost 1 base, with 8 bases spanning the gap. The CDR3 covers 14 residues. Germline-derived CDR1 and CDR2 are SGDLS and YYNGEE. CDR3 in amino acids: CASSVSTGNTEAFF. The DNA of the CDR3 is TGTGCCAGCAGCGTATCGACAGGGAACACTGAAGCTTTCTTT. Complete variable domain (other parts from reference TRBV9 and TRBJ1-1): DSGVTQTPKHLITATGQRVTLRCSPRSGDLSVYWYQQSLDQGLQFLIQYYNGEERAKGNILERFSAQQFPDLHSELNLSSLELGDSALYFCASSVSTGNTEAFFGQGTRLTVV.

The V and J genes are TRBV20-1 and TRBJ2-7; D unresolved. CDR1 is DFQATT and CDR2 is SNEGSKA in the germline V gene (reference sequence). The ends were cut back, 5 bases at V and 3 bases at J, with 14 bases in the middle. The CDR3 covers 13 residues. CDR3 residues: CSAVDSNLYEQYV. CDR3 sequence (DNA): TGCAGTGCTGTCGATTCTAACCTCTACGAGCAGTACGTC.

Here the CDR3 DNA reads TGTGCCAGCAGTCGCGGGACAGGGGGGGAGCAGTACGTC. This encodes CASSRGTGGEQYV. J is TRBJ2-7 and V is TRBV12-3 or TRBV12-4, with 11 positions matching TRBD1. The V gene end was trimmed by 5 bases and the J gene end by 7 bases; junction bases not matched to a gene: 4. The CDR3 covers 13 residues.

The V and J genes are TRBV28 and TRBJ1-4; 8 bases line up with TRBD1. Trimming cost V 5 bases and J 4 bases; bases outside gene matches: 6. This CDR3 is built from 15 residues. Germline V gene lookup returns CDR1 MDHEN and CDR2 SYDVKM. For the CDR3, the DNA is TGTGCCAGCAGTCGAGACAGGGGTCTTAATGAAAAACTGTTTTTT. This sequence encodes CASSRDRGLNEKLFF.

The chain carries TRBV12-3 or TRBV12-4 and TRBJ2-5; no clear D gene. The CDR3 spans 15 residues. V was shortened by 3 bases and J by 2 bases, with 13 bases between the two germline ends. CDR3 sequence: CASSLYRAVQETQYF. DNA for the CDR3: TGTGCCAGCAGTTTGTATAGGGCAGTTCAAGAGACCCAGTACTTC.

In this sample, this clonotype turned up a few times. This chain connects TRBV6-1 to TRBJ2-3; tentative D call: TRBD2 (5 bases). Germline V gives CDR1 MNHNS, CDR2 SASEGT. There are 15 residues in the CDR3. The V end lost 6 bases, the J end lost 3 bases, and 16 bases lay between the germline ends. The chain's CDR3 is CASSLTRFGTDTQYF. The CDR3 DNA reads TGTGCCAGCAGCCTCACTAGATTCGGTACAGATACGCAGTATTTT.

This clonotype was counted at least ten times. The chain combines TRBV6-1 with TRBJ1-2; 7 bases fit TRBD1. Trimming cost V 5 bases and J 0 bases; bases outside gene matches: 9. The CDR3 is made up of 16 amino acids. Germline V CDR1 and CDR2: MNHNS, SASEGT. The CDR3 region is CASSQGGSPANYGYTF. CDR3 sequence (DNA): TGTGCCAGCAGTCAGGGGGGTTCACCCGCTAACTATGGCTACACCTTC.

This clonotype was counted between two and nine times. CDR3 residues: CASSPRQGPQQYV. The CDR3 bases are TGTGCCAGCAGCCCCCGACAGGGCCCTCAGCAGTACGTC. The J gene is TRBJ2-7, the V gene TRBV13; 7 bases match TRBD1. J gave up 8 bases and V 5 bases, and 9 bases lay outside the gene matches. There are 13 residues in the CDR3. CDR1 and CDR2 from the germline V gene are PRHDT and FYEKMQ (reference sequence).

The chain is built from TRBV23-1 and TRBJ2-2; 8 nucleotides align to TRBD1. TRBV23-1 is an ORF; its function is uncertain. The CDR3 length is 16 residues. The ends lost 0 bases at V and 6 bases at J; junction bases unmatched: 6. The CDR3: CASSQSPPRGPGELFF. The DNA for the CDR3 is TGCGCCAGCAGTCAATCCCCTCCCAGGGGGCCCGGGGAGCTGTTTTTT.

This clonotype was detected only a few times. The CDR3 loop is CASSPSGSGTDTQYF. The CDR3 DNA reads TGTGCCAGCAGCCCGAGCGGGAGTGGAACAGATACGCAGTATTTT. This chain connects TRBV7-9 to TRBJ2-3; TRBD2 aligns across 8 bases. There are 15 residues in the CDR3. The V segment lost 5 bases and the J segment 3 bases; nucleotides outside the gene matches: 7. The germline gives CDR1 SEHNR, CDR2 FQNEAQ (reference sequence).

J is TRBJ2-2 and V is TRBV12-3 or TRBV12-4, with D possibly TRBD2 on 5 matching bases. CDR3 length: 15 amino acids. V lost 8 bases and J 0 bases, leaving 13 bases between the germline ends. The CDR3 nucleotides are TGTGCCAGCGCCGGGAAGGCCCCGAACACCGGGGAGCTGTTTTTT. Its translation is CASAGKAPNTGELFF.